One sample yielded the 22 T cell receptor beta chains listed below, sequenced in a study of PD-1 blockade in classical Hodgkin lymphoma. Sample time point: newly diagnosed, previously untreated cHL patient sample. Generated by immunoSEQ multiplex PCR, the TCRdb table keeps only in-frame clones and is missing some. The sample comprises roughly 77,000 clones, over 90% of which are singletons, and more than 2% rests with the top ten. The sequencing input was peripheral blood mononuclear cells (PBMCs). All receptors derive from a human donor with classical Hodgkin lymphoma.

This chain uses TRBV7-9 with TRBJ2-1, with 11 bases matching TRBD2. Germline V gene lookup returns CDR1 SEHNR and CDR2 FQNEAQ (reference sequence). With V trimmed by 4 bases and J by 9 bases, 8 bases remained unmatched. The CDR3 length is 15 residues. CDR3 loop: CASSSTSGVSSEQFF. DNA for the CDR3: TGTGCCAGCAGCTCGACTAGCGGGGTTTCAAGTGAGCAGTTCTTC.

V usage is TRBV5-1 and J usage is TRBJ1-1; D might be TRBD1 (6 bases). Germline V gives CDR1 SGHRS, CDR2 YFSETQ. This CDR3 spans 15 amino acids. Between the trimmed V and J ends, which lost 3 bases and 3 bases, there was a span of 15 bases. The CDR3 sequence: CASSWTVQGHTEAFF. The CDR3 region has the DNA TGCGCCAGCAGCTGGACCGTTCAGGGGCACACTGAAGCTTTCTTT. The full variable domain, completed using reference TRBV5-1 and TRBJ1-1, is KAGVTQTPRYLIKTRGQQVTLSCSPISGHRSVSWYQQTPGQGLQFLFEYFSETQRNKGNFPGRFSGRQFSNSRSEMNVSTLELGDSALYLCASSWTVQGHTEAFFGQGTRLTVV.

This chain uses TRBV9 with TRBJ2-5, with D unclear. The CDR3 spans 13 residues. Trimming cost V 2 bases and J 7 bases, with 12 bases left between them. CDR1 is SGDLS and CDR2 is YYNGEE in the germline V gene. The CDR3 DNA reads TGTGCCAGCAGCGTTTCCGAGGAACTGACCCAGTACTTC. Its translation is CASSVSEELTQYF.

The CDR3 sequence is CASSLLDRAGELFF. In DNA, the CDR3 is TGCGCCAGCAGCCTCCTGGATCGTGCCGGGGAGCTGTTTTTT. The V and J genes are TRBV4-3 and TRBJ2-2, with D hard to call. The V end was cut by 4 bases, the J end by 6 bases, with 12 bases between. The CDR3 consists of 14 residues. The germline V gene has CDR1 LGHNA and CDR2 YSLEER.

The rearrangement uses TRBV12-2 and TRBJ2-1; the D call of TRBD2 is as the table states it, not checked on the DNA. TRBV12-2 is annotated as a pseudogene. This CDR3 spans 14 amino acids. The chain's CDR3 is CASRSAAGGYEQFF. Here the CDR3 DNA reads TGTGCAAGTCGCTCCGCGGCGGGAGGGTATGAGCAGTTCTTC.

This sequence joins TRBV18 and TRBJ1-5; 12 nucleotides align to TRBD1. V trimming: 5 bases; J trimming: 5 bases; junction bases outside the gene matches: 4. The germline gives CDR1 KGHSH, CDR2 LQKENI. The CDR3 runs 15 residues. CDR3 nucleotides: TGTGCCAGCTCAACCGGGACAGGGGGCGATCAGCCCCAGCATTTT. Translated: CASSTGTGGDQPQHF.

The rearrangement uses TRBV11-1 and TRBJ2-7, with a weak D call TRBD1 (5 bases). Germline V lookup: CDR1 SGHAT, CDR2 FQDESV (reference sequence). This CDR3 is 15 amino acids long. The V end was cut by 1 base, the J end by 0 bases, with 10 bases between. CDR3 in amino acids: CASSLGSDTSYEQYF. The CDR3 nucleotides are TGTGCCAGCAGCTTAGGTTCGGACACCTCCTACGAGCAGTACTTC.

This chain connects TRBV10-3 to TRBJ1-2; D is uncertain. In germline, CDR1 is ENHRY, CDR2 SYGVKD. The CDR3 runs 13 residues. V was pared by 3 bases and J by 8 bases, with 13 bases between. CDR3 protein: CAISDVTREGYTF. CDR3 sequence (DNA): TGTGCCATCAGTGATGTGACAAGAGAAGGCTACACCTTC.

The chain uses TRBV28 and TRBJ2-3; possibly TRBD2 for D (5 bases). The germline gives CDR1 MDHEN, CDR2 SYDVKM. The CDR3 is 14 residues long. V lost 3 bases and J lost 3, with 10 bases in between. CDR3 protein: CASSFFSGTDTQYF. The CDR3 DNA is TGTGCCAGCAGTTTTTTCTCGGGAACAGATACGCAGTATTTT.

The V call is TRBV28, the J call TRBJ1-2; D possibly corresponds to TRBD1 (5 bases). V was clipped by 5 bases and J by 4 bases, with 11 bases between them. The germline gives CDR1 MDHEN, CDR2 SYDVKM. The CDR3 is made up of 13 amino acids. This CDR3 is CASSPPGGYGYTF. In DNA, the CDR3 is TGTGCCAGCAGTCCACCGGGGGGCTATGGCTACACCTTC.

The rearrangement uses TRBV30 and TRBJ2-7; D gene uncertain. Germline V CDR1 and CDR2: GTSNPN, SVGIG (reference sequence). This CDR3 has 11 amino acids. The ends were cut back, 5 bases at V and 4 bases at J, with 9 bases in the middle. CDR3: CAWVQQYEQYF. The CDR3 nucleotides read TGTGCCTGGGTTCAGCAGTACGAGCAGTACTTC.

The J gene is TRBJ1-1, the V gene TRBV11-2, with D perhaps matching TRBD1 (5 bases). Per germline, CDR1 SGHAT and CDR2 FQNNGV. The CDR3 consists of 13 residues. With 2 bases removed from V and 10 bases from J, the gap between germline ends came to 14 bases. CDR3 nucleotides: TGTGCCAGCAGCTTACAGGGATACAACGGAGCTTTCTTT. Amino acid sequence: CASSLQGYNGAFF.

J is TRBJ1-1 and V is TRBV7-9; D perhaps matches TRBD1 (5 bases). Germline V gives CDR1 SEHNR, CDR2 FQNEAQ (reference sequence). Trimming took 2 bases from V and 1 from J, leaving 8 bases between them. The CDR3 length is 14 residues. CDR3 sequence: CASSLSGRNTEAFF. The CDR3 nucleotides are TGTGCCAGCAGCTTATCAGGGCGGAACACTGAAGCTTTCTTT.

V is TRBV9 and J is TRBJ1-4; 8 bases are shared with TRBD1. V gave up 4 bases and J gave up 3 bases; unmatched junction bases: 8. The germline V gene has CDR1 SGDLS and CDR2 YYNGEE. CDR3 size: 16 residues. CDR3 nucleotides: TGTGCCAGCAGCCAGGGAACGGACAGGGCTAATGAAAAACTGTTTTTT. This sequence encodes CASSQGTDRANEKLFF.

J is TRBJ2-1 and V is TRBV19, with 7 nucleotides matching TRBD2. V lost 7 bases and J lost 5; bases outside the gene matches: 14. Per germline, CDR1 LNHDA and CDR2 SQIVND (reference sequence). There are 16 residues in the CDR3. The CDR3 spells CASTPGGGRLHNEQFF. CDR3 nucleotide sequence: TGTGCCAGTACTCCGGGAGGAGGTCGCCTTCACAATGAGCAGTTCTTC.

This rearrangement joins TRBV6-4 to TRBJ1-1; TRBD1 matches at 7 bases. This CDR3 has 15 residues. Germline V CDR1 and CDR2: MRHNA, SNTAGT. Unmatched junction bases numbered 10, after V lost 5 bases and J lost 4 bases. CDR3 sequence reads: CASSKNAGGTTEAFF. Here the CDR3 DNA reads TGTGCCAGCAGTAAGAACGCAGGGGGGACCACTGAAGCTTTCTTT.

The chain uses TRBV28 and TRBJ1-5; D perhaps matches TRBD1 (6 bases). V lost 6 bases and J 3 bases, leaving 12 bases between the germline ends. The CDR3 has 14 amino acids. Germline CDR1 is MDHEN and CDR2 is SYDVKM. The CDR3 bases are TGTGCCAGCAGAGGAGACAGGCCCAATCAGCCCCAGCATTTT. Protein sequence: CASRGDRPNQPQHF.

The V gene is TRBV7-2, the J gene TRBJ2-1; no definite D call. The CDR3 runs to 13 residues. CDR1 is SGHTA and CDR2 is FQGNSA in the germline V gene. The V end lost 3 bases, the J end lost 7 bases, and 10 bases lay between the germline ends. The chain's CDR3 is CASSFGRRNEQFF. The CDR3 bases are TGTGCCAGCAGCTTCGGAAGGCGGAATGAGCAGTTCTTC.

Only one count was recorded for this clone. This chain connects TRBV20-1 to TRBJ1-4; D ambiguous. CDR3 size: 11 residues. V was trimmed by 3 bases and J by 8 bases, leaving 7 bases between them. Germline-derived CDR1 and CDR2 are DFQATT and SNEGSKA (reference sequence). The CDR3 DNA sequence: TGCAGTGCTAGTATGGGAGAAAAACTGTTTTTT. It encodes CSASMGEKLFF.

The chain recombines TRBV29-1 with TRBJ1-5; 8 nucleotides match TRBD1. The CDR3 runs to 15 residues. The germline CDR1 and CDR2 sequences are SQVTM and ANQGSEA. V lost 6 bases to trimming and J lost 4 bases; unmatched junction nucleotides: 11. The CDR3 region is CSVALGWTGNQPQHF. CDR3 nucleotides: TGCAGCGTCGCCCTTGGGTGGACAGGGAATCAGCCCCAGCATTTT. The full variable domain, with the rest looked up from reference TRBV29-1 and TRBJ1-5, is SAVISQKPSRDICQRGTSLTIQCQVDSQVTMMFWYRQQPGQSLTLIATANQGSEATYESGFVIDKFPISRPNLTFSTLTVSNMSPEDSSIYLCSVALGWTGNQPQHFGDGTRLSIL.

The chain is built from TRBV7-2 and TRBJ2-3, with D uncertain. The CDR3 totals 14 residues. From germline, CDR1 is SGHTA and CDR2 FQGNSA. Trimming took 4 bases from V and 4 from J, leaving 12 bases between them. The CDR3 bases are TGTGCCAGCAGCTCCCTAGTTAGTTCAGATACGCAGTATTTT. Amino acid sequence: CASSSLVSSDTQYF.

The V call is TRBV19, the J call TRBJ2-7; 11 bases match TRBD1. There are 14 residues in the CDR3. CDR1 is LNHDA, CDR2 SQIVND, per germline (reference sequence). The J segment lost 2 bases and the V segment lost 6 bases, leaving 3 bases of the junction unmatched. CDR3 in DNA: TGTGCCAGTAGGGGACAGGGGGTTACCTACGAGCAGTACTTC. Its protein is CASRGQGVTYEQYF.